Detailed here is one T cell receptor beta chain. These data are taken from a study of T-cell reconstitution after alpha-beta-depleted transplantation in children. As it was prepared, the TCRbeta library received unique molecular identifiers. Each CDR3 protein gets one entry after TCRdb re-called the PCR reads with MiXCR. In the table there are around 300,000 distinct CDR3 sequences, 23% of which are singletons. CDR1 is SGHAT and CDR2 is FQNNGV in the germline V gene. The CDR3 spans 18 residues. V lost 2 bases and J lost 3; bases outside the gene matches: 7. The chain couples TRBV11-2 to TRBJ2-7; 16 bases are shared with TRBD2. Sequences were derived from PBMCs, mostly from graft donor cells, sampled 180 days after TCRalphabeta/CD19-depleted stem cell transplant. The receptor was derived from a male patient younger than 18 who had a stem cell transplant for acute lymphoblastic leukemia, so the T cells may come from the graft donor. DNA of the CDR3: TGTGCCAGCAGCTTAAGGGGACTAGCGGGAGGGCCGTACTACGAGCAGTACTTC. Amino acids: CASSLRGLAGGPYYEQYF.